The sequence of this TCR beta chain was determined in a study of T cells in tuberculosis. Study-level background: CD1B tetramers identified T cells specific for mycobacterial lipid GMM. Study-wide results and caveats: Selection depended on which cryopreserved specimens were available. A GMM-specific repertoire classifier reached about 85% accuracy, AUROC under 0.95.

At study entry, adolescents had tuberculin skin tests and IGRA screening. Here immunoSEQ multiplex PCR was the method, and the copy in TCRdb shows in-frame clones only, minus some. The repertoire has about 35,000 clones, around 93% of them found once; the top ten carry 7% to 9%. V was shortened by 1 base and J by 6 bases, with 19 bases between the two germline ends. The CDR3 sequence is 17 residues long. Germline V gene lookup returns CDR1 SGHKS and CDR2 YYEKEE (reference sequence). As regards this clone: Antigen: not known.

Sample: PBMCs. The rearrangement links TRBV5-5 to TRBJ2-2; D is perhaps TRBD2 (7 bases). The TCR sequence derives from a donor under 30 with latent tuberculosis or without tuberculosis infection. Some clones in this sample may be carry-over from other donors' samples. CDR3 residues: CASSLFGTGRGPGELFF. The CDR3 nucleotides are TGTGCCAGCAGCTTGTTCGGTACAGGGAGGGGCCCCGGGGAGCTGTTTTTT.